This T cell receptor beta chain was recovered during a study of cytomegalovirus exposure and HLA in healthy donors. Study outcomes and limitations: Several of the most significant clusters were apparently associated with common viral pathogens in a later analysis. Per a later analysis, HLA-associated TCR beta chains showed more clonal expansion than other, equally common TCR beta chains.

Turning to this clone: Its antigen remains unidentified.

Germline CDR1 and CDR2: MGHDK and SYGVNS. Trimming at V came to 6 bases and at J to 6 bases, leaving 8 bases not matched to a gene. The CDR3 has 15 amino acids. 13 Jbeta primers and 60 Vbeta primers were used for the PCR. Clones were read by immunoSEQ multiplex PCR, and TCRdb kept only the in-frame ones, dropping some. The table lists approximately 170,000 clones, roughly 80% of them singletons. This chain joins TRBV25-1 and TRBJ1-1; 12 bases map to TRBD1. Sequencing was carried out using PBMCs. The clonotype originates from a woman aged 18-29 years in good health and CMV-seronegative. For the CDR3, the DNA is TGTGCCAGCAGCCGGGACAGGGGGCTGAAGTCTGAAGCTTTCTTT. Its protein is CASSRDRGLKSEAFF.